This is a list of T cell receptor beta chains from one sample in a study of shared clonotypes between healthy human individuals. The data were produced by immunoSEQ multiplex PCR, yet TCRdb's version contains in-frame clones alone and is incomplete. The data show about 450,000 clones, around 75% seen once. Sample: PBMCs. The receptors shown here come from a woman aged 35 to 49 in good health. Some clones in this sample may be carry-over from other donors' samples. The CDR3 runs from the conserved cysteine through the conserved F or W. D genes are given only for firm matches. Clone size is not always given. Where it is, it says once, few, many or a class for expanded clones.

CASSPLRGTLNTEAFF | TGTGCCAGCAGTCCCCTCCGAGGGACCTTGAACACTGAAGCTTTCTTT | - | TRBJ1-1 | - | TRBV28
CASSSLDRNTGELFF | TGCGCCAGCAGCTCCCTAGACAGGAACACCGGGGAGCTGTTTTTT | - | TRBJ2-2 | - | TRBV5-1
CATSREGRVGEQYF | TGTGCCACCAGCAGAGAGGGCAGGGTCGGCGAGCAGTACTTC | - | TRBJ2-7 | - | TRBV15
CSVATSGSYNEQFF | TGCAGCGTTGCTACTAGCGGGAGCTACAATGAGCAGTTCTTC | - | TRBJ2-1 | TRBD2 | TRBV29-1
CASSPRGTDFSGANVLTF | TGTGCCAGCTCACCACGCGGGACCGATTTCTCTGGGGCCAACGTCCTGACTTTC | many | TRBJ2-6 | - | TRBV18
CASSQDSRAGFSF | TGTGCCAGCAGCCAAGATAGTAGGGCAGGGTTCAGCTTC | once | TRBJ2-7 | - | TRBV14
CASSPEFSGNTIYF | TGTGCCAGCAGTCCAGAGTTCTCTGGAAACACCATATATTTT | - | TRBJ1-3 | - | TRBV28
CAWAPGTMYEQYF | TGTGCCTGGGCGCCGGGGACTATGTACGAGCAGTACTTC | - | TRBJ2-7 | TRBD2 | TRBV30
CAIRTANYGYTF | TGTGCCATCAGGACAGCTAACTATGGCTACACCTTC | few | TRBJ1-2 | - | TRBV10-3
CASSVHRVGTGELFF | TGTGCCAGCAGCGTACACAGGGTAGGCACCGGGGAGCTGTTTTTT | - | TRBJ2-2 | - | TRBV9
CASSEQPGQLNEQFF | TGTGCCAGCAGTGAACAGCCGGGACAGCTTAATGAGCAGTTCTTC | - | TRBJ2-1 | TRBD1 | TRBV6-1